A few counts support the clone carrying this T cell receptor (beta chain). This entry belongs to a study of human T cells and chemical hapten exposure. TCRdb recomputed calls from the RACE reads with MiXCR, one row per CDR3 protein. The sample yields some 200,000 distinct CDR3 sequences, around 24% seen once. Time point in this sample: patch test 1, 2 weeks after DPC sensitization. Documented treatment: therapeutic diphenylcyclopropenone sensitization with weekly scalp DPC. V lost 1 base to trimming and J lost 6 bases, with 10 bases between them. CDR1 MGHRA and CDR2 YSYEKL come from the germline V gene. The CDR3 runs 13 residues.

This chain uses TRBV4-1 with TRBJ2-7; possibly TRBD2 for D (6 bases). This material consisted of whole blood, taken in connection with sensitization to the hapten diphenylcyclopropenone (DPC). The sequence was obtained from a woman aged 50 to 65 with alopecia areata. Some clones in this sample may be carry-over from other donors' samples. The CDR3 loop is CASSQGAGLEQYF. CDR3 coding DNA: TGCGCCAGCAGCCAAGGCGCGGGGCTCGAGCAGTACTTC.